These 18 T cell receptor beta chains were all obtained from the same sample, sequenced in a study of cytomegalovirus exposure and HLA in healthy donors. The PCR contained 60 Vbeta and 13 Jbeta primers. Clones were read by immunoSEQ multiplex PCR, and TCRdb kept only the in-frame ones, dropping some. The sample comprises fewer than 70,000 clones, roughly 80% of which are singletons, and 1.7% rests with the top ten. The sample was PBMCs. The source of these receptors is a man aged 40-50 years in good health and CMV-seronegative.

In DNA, the CDR3 is TGTGCCAGCACCCGACGGACTAGCGGCAATGAGCAGTTCTTC. Amino acids: CASTRRTSGNEQFF. This rearrangement joins TRBV7-6 to TRBJ2-1, with TRBD2 matching 10 bases. This CDR3 region has 14 residues. CDR1 is SGHVS and CDR2 is FNYEAQ in the germline V gene. The trim removed 7 bases at V and 6 bases at J, leaving 6 bases unmatched.

The chain recombines TRBV18 with TRBJ2-4; 7 bases match TRBD1. The germline CDR1 and CDR2 sequences are KGHSH and LQKENI. Losses at the gene ends were 3 bases for V and 5 bases for J; bases not matched to a gene: 4. The CDR3 runs 14 residues. The CDR3 region is CASSPGTVENIQYF. Written as DNA, the CDR3 is TGTGCCAGCTCACCCGGGACAGTTGAAAACATTCAGTACTTC.

This clone came up once. The gene calls are TRBV18 and TRBJ1-5; D is ambiguous. The CDR3 loop spans 15 amino acids. The V gene's germline CDR1 is KGHSH and CDR2 LQKENI. The V end lost 2 bases, the J end lost 4 bases, and 12 bases lay between the germline ends. The CDR3 coding sequence is TGTGCCAGCTCACCAGAGGCAGGAGGGAATCAGCCCCAGCATTTT. Translated: CASSPEAGGNQPQHF.

The chain links TRBV19 to TRBJ1-2, with D possibly TRBD1 on 6 matching bases. The germline V and J ends were trimmed by 6 bases and 7 bases, with 21 bases remaining between them. Germline V CDR1 and CDR2: LNHDA, SQIVND (reference sequence). CDR3 length: 15 residues. The CDR3 loop reads CASRTRGALIGGYTF. DNA of the CDR3: TGTGCCAGTAGGACACGGGGGGCGTTGATTGGTGGCTACACCTTC. Full variable domain (missing parts from reference TRBV19 and TRBJ1-2): DGGITQSPKYLFRKEGQNVTLSCEQNLNHDAMYWYRQDPGQGLRLIYYSQIVNDFQKGDIAEGYSVSREKKESFPLTVTSAQKNPTAFYLCASRTRGALIGGYTFGSGTRLTVV.

The chain uses TRBV19 and TRBJ1-4; TRBD1 aligns across 7 bases. V trimming: 4 bases; J trimming: 5 bases; junction bases outside the gene matches: 7. Germline V gene lookup returns CDR1 LNHDA and CDR2 SQIVND (reference sequence). The length of the CDR3 is 15 residues. CDR3 sequence (DNA): TGTGCCAGTAGTACCCCGTTCAGGGGGAATGAAAAACTGTTTTTT. Protein: CASSTPFRGNEKLFF. Full variable domain (outside the CDR3, taken from reference TRBV19 and TRBJ1-4): DGGITQSPKYLFRKEGQNVTLSCEQNLNHDAMYWYRQDPGQGLRLIYYSQIVNDFQKGDIAEGYSVSREKKESFPLTVTSAQKNPTAFYLCASSTPFRGNEKLFFGSGTQLSVL.

The chain uses TRBV15 and TRBJ1-1, with no clear D. The CDR3 totals 13 residues. CDR1 and CDR2 (germline): LNHNV, YYDKDF (reference sequence). With 4 bases removed from V and 3 bases from J, the gap between germline ends came to 9 bases. The CDR3 nucleotides are TGTGCCACCAGCATGTTACGCGACACTGAAGCTTTCTTT. Translation: CATSMLRDTEAFF.

The chain joins TRBV5-1 to TRBJ1-4, with D tentatively TRBD1 (5 bases). Trimming pared 0 bases from V and 5 bases from J, leaving 8 bases between. CDR1 SGHRS and CDR2 YFSETQ come from the germline V gene. This CDR3 is built from 14 residues. The DNA of the CDR3 is TGCGCCAGCAGCTTGGACAGGCCGAATGAAAAACTGTTTTTT. Translated: CASSLDRPNEKLFF.

The rearrangement joins TRBV19 to TRBJ2-5; no clear D. V was shortened by 5 bases and J by 1 base, with 5 bases between the two germline ends. Germline CDR1 and CDR2: LNHDA and SQIVND (reference sequence). The CDR3 consists of 12 residues. The CDR3 sequence: CASSRSQETQYF. For the CDR3, the DNA is TGTGCCAGTAGTCGCAGCCAAGAGACCCAGTACTTC.

This chain uses TRBV9 with TRBJ1-1; D gene uncertain. CDR3 size: 16 residues. Trimming stripped 4 bases from V and 0 bases from J, with 16 bases between. Germline V CDR1 and CDR2: SGDLS, YYNGEE. The CDR3 is CASSPRGGSLNTEAFF. CDR3 sequence (DNA): TGTGCCAGCAGCCCTAGAGGAGGGTCTTTGAACACTGAAGCTTTCTTT.

The chain recombines TRBV27 with TRBJ1-3; 7 bases line up with TRBD1. The V and J ends lost 5 bases and 6 bases, in that order; junction bases with no gene match: 7. CDR3 size: 14 residues. CDR1 is MNHEY and CDR2 is SMNVEV in the germline V gene (reference sequence). The CDR3 nucleotides are TGTGCCAGCAGTCCAAGGACAGGCGTAAACACCATATATTTT. This codes for CASSPRTGVNTIYF.

The gene calls are TRBV7-2 and TRBJ1-1; D gene ambiguous. Germline CDR1 reads SGHTA; CDR2 reads FQGNSA. The CDR3 has 17 amino acids. V lost 6 bases and J 1 base, leaving 21 bases between the germline ends. The CDR3 spells CASSFRRLTEQNTEAFF. The CDR3 region has the DNA TGTGCCAGCAGTTTTAGACGCCTTACAGAACAGAACACTGAAGCTTTCTTT.

CDR3 region: CASRVPEGYSPLHF. The CDR3 DNA reads as TGTGCCAGTAGAGTCCCCGAGGGTTATTCACCCCTCCACTTT. The chain carries TRBV19 and TRBJ1-6; no firm D call. In germline, CDR1 is LNHDA, CDR2 SQIVND (reference sequence). V dropped 6 bases and J dropped 8 bases, with 14 bases sitting between them. The CDR3 spans 14 residues.

The chain couples TRBV28 to TRBJ2-7; no definite D call. The CDR3 covers 13 residues. V shed 3 bases and J shed 2 bases, with 8 bases lying between them. CDR1 MDHEN and CDR2 SYDVKM come from the germline V gene. The CDR3 DNA sequence: TGTGCCAGCAGTTTGAGATATACCTACGAGCAGTACTTC. This codes for CASSLRYTYEQYF.

The chain combines TRBV6-1 with TRBJ1-5; D might be TRBD1 (5 bases). The V end lost 2 bases, the J end lost 3 bases, and 11 bases lay between the germline ends. This CDR3 region has 15 residues. Germline V gives CDR1 MNHNS, CDR2 SASEGT. For the CDR3, the DNA is TGTGCCAGCAGTGAATGGGGCCGGAACAATCAGCCCCAGCATTTT. Translating it yields CASSEWGRNNQPQHF.

The chain has TRBV4-1 and TRBJ2-7, with D uncertain. CDR1 is MGHRA, CDR2 YSYEKL, per germline. Deletions cut 1 base from V and 0 bases from J, with 13 bases between. The CDR3 loop spans 16 amino acids. Written as DNA, the CDR3 is TGCGCCAGCAGCCAAGGACTTGTGGCCGTCTCCTACGAGCAGTACTTC. Amino acids: CASSQGLVAVSYEQYF.

The V call is TRBV5-6, the J call TRBJ2-3, with D possibly TRBD1 on 8 matching bases. Germline CDR1 is SGHDT and CDR2 is YYEEEE. V lost 4 bases and J lost 3, with 15 bases in between. The CDR3 length is 15 residues. This chain's CDR3 is CASSPSGQGTDTQYF. CDR3 bases: TGTGCCAGCAGCCCTAGCGGACAGGGAACAGATACGCAGTATTTT.

CDR3 nucleotides: TGTGCCATCAGTGATCTTTCGGGACTAGCGGGGGGGGAGGCCACAGATACGCAGTATTTT. This codes for CAISDLSGLAGGEATDTQYF. The chain is built from TRBV10-3 and TRBJ2-3; 16 nucleotides line up with TRBD2. The V gene end was trimmed by 3 bases and the J gene end by 2 bases; junction bases not matched to a gene: 11. In germline, CDR1 is ENHRY, CDR2 SYGVKD. This CDR3 comprises 20 residues.

The V call is TRBV12-2, the J call TRBJ2-7; the table assigns TRBD1, which was not confirmed against the DNA. TRBV12-2 represents a pseudogene. This CDR3 spans 14 amino acids. The chain's CDR3 is CASRLGQGQNEQYF. The CDR3, as DNA: TGTGCAAGTCGCCTCGGACAGGGCCAGAACGAGCAGTACTTC.